The 30 T cell receptor beta chains reported below all come from one sample, sequenced in a study of shared clonotypes between healthy human individuals. TCRdb keeps only in-frame clones here, not all; method: immunoSEQ multiplex PCR. This table holds 400,000 to 550,000 clones, around three quarters found once. The sequenced sample was PBMCs. These receptors all come from a middle-aged woman in good health. Some clones in this sample may be carry-over from other donors' samples.

The chain uses TRBV6-5 and TRBJ2-7; D tentatively fits TRBD1 or TRBD2 (6 bases each). Germline lookup yields CDR1 MNHEY and CDR2 SVGAGI. V lost 7 bases and J lost 1, with 17 bases in between. This CDR3 is built from 15 residues. CDR3 sequence reads: CASMGGHQGSYEQYF. Here the CDR3 DNA reads TGTGCCAGCATGGGGGGACACCAGGGTTCCTACGAGCAGTACTTC.

This rearrangement joins TRBV18 to TRBJ2-7; no firm D call. The CDR3 sequence is 13 residues long. Germline values: CDR1 KGHSH, CDR2 LQKENI. V lost 0 bases, J lost 4 bases, and 7 bases lay in between. DNA for the CDR3: TGTGCCAGCTCACCACCGTCCCAATACGAGCAGTACTTC. Its translation is CASSPPSQYEQYF. Based on the CDR3 plus reference TRBV18 and TRBJ2-7, the full variable domain is NAGVMQNPRHLVRRRGQEARLRCSPMKGHSHVYWYRQLPEEGLKFMVYLQKENIIDESGMPKERFSAEFPKEGPSILRIQQVVRGDSAAYFCASSPPSQYEQYFGPGTRLTVT.

The chain uses TRBV9 and TRBJ1-2; D possibly corresponds to TRBD1 (5 bases). This CDR3 comprises 14 residues. Trimming left V 7 bases short and J 4 bases short, with 17 bases between. CDR1 and CDR2 from the germline V gene are SGDLS and YYNGEE. CDR3 coding DNA: TGTGCCAGCCAGGGAGCAGGAACCCTCTATGGCTACACCTTC. Translating it yields CASQGAGTLYGYTF.

CDR3 DNA sequence: TGCAGCGTTGATGGGGGTAACACTGAAGCTTTCTTT. Translated, it gives CSVDGGNTEAFF. The chain couples TRBV29-1 to TRBJ1-1, with D tentatively TRBD1 (5 bases). V lost 3 bases and J lost 2, with 7 bases in between. Germline CDR1 and CDR2: SQVTM and ANQGSEA. The length of the CDR3 is 12 residues.

The V call is TRBV28, the J call TRBJ2-1, with D unclear. The CDR3 has 12 residues. Germline CDR1 reads MDHEN; CDR2 reads SYDVKM. The V end was cut by 6 bases, the J end by 9 bases, with 12 bases between. CDR3 in DNA: TGTGCCAGCAGCCTCGTACTGGGTGAGCAGTTCTTC. It translates to CASSLVLGEQFF.

The chain is built from TRBV7-2 and TRBJ2-1; 9 nucleotides match TRBD2. Germline trimming cut 2 bases from V and 7 bases from J; bases unmatched to any gene: 9. Germline loops: CDR1 SGHTA, CDR2 FQGNSA. This CDR3 comprises 16 residues. Here the CDR3 reads CASSLRRLAGKNEQFF. Written as DNA, the CDR3 is TGTGCCAGCAGCTTAAGAAGGCTAGCGGGGAAAAATGAGCAGTTCTTC.

The chain joins TRBV19 to TRBJ2-7, with 7 bases matching TRBD1. Germline V CDR1 and CDR2: LNHDA, SQIVND (reference sequence). V dropped 2 bases and J dropped 3; count of bases not matched to a gene: 7. CDR3 length: 15 residues. The CDR3 region has the DNA TGTGCCAGTAGTATAAGCCGGCCAGGGGGCTACGAGCAGTACTTC. Its protein is CASSISRPGGYEQYF.

This clone has only a few counts. The chain employs TRBV6-6 and TRBJ1-2; 10 nucleotides agree with TRBD1. V lost 6 bases and J lost 1; bases outside the gene matches: 8. CDR1 is MNHNY and CDR2 is SVGAGI in the germline V gene (reference sequence). The CDR3 has 16 residues. For the CDR3, the DNA is TGTGCCAGCAGCCGACAGGGGGCCGATGGTAACTATGGCTACACCTTC. This encodes CASSRQGADGNYGYTF.

The chain couples TRBV4-1 to TRBJ2-1, with D possibly being TRBD1 or TRBD2 (5 bases each). Germline CDR1 is MGHRA and CDR2 is YSYEKL. The CDR3 has 15 residues. Trimming left V 4 bases short and J 10 bases short, with 20 bases between. The CDR3 region has the DNA TGCGCCAGCAGCCGATACGGGCTCTCGAGGGGCGAGCAGTTCTTC. Amino acid sequence: CASSRYGLSRGEQFF.

Concerning this clone: A read error is likely here: a far larger clone is one base away. This chain joins TRBV5-1 and TRBJ2-7; 7 positions agree with TRBD1. The CDR3 runs to 19 residues. The germline CDR1 and CDR2 sequences are SGHRS and YFSETQ. The DNA of the CDR3 is TGCGCCAGCATCTTGTCCCGGGACAGACCATCCTTGGCCTCCTACGAGCAGTACTTC. Protein product: CASILSRDRPSLASYEQYF.

The chain links TRBV10-2 to TRBJ2-1; possibly TRBD2 for D (5 bases). CDR1 and CDR2 (germline): WSHSY, SAAADI. This CDR3 comprises 14 residues. V lost 4 bases to trimming and J lost 4 bases, with 11 bases between them. The CDR3 DNA follows: TGCGCCAGCAGTGCCCGGGATGCATACAATGAGCAGTTCTTC. Protein: CASSARDAYNEQFF.

V and J are TRBV19 and TRBJ2-5, with 7 bases aligning to TRBD1. From germline, CDR1 is LNHDA and CDR2 SQIVND (reference sequence). The CDR3 sequence is 13 residues long. Trimming removed 8 bases from V and 2 bases from J; junction bases left unmatched: 5. The CDR3 reads CASGRDRQETQYF. The CDR3 nucleotides read TGTGCCAGTGGCCGGGACAGACAAGAGACCCAGTACTTC.

The rearrangement links TRBV18 to TRBJ2-1; TRBD1 or TRBD2 may be the D gene (6 bases each). V lost 7 bases to trimming and J lost 0 bases, with 13 bases between them. There are 15 residues in the CDR3. Germline V gene data show CDR1 as KGHSH and CDR2 as LQKENI. The CDR3 spells CASWTAGSSYNEQFF. The DNA for the CDR3 is TGTGCCAGCTGGACAGCGGGCAGCTCCTACAATGAGCAGTTCTTC.

The chain carries TRBV15 and TRBJ2-7, with D perhaps TRBD2 (6 bases). This CDR3 region has 14 residues. V was cut by 0 bases and J by 7 bases, with 13 bases left in between. Germline V gene data show CDR1 as LNHNV and CDR2 as YYDKDF (reference sequence). The CDR3 reads CATSRDRGLREQYF. CDR3 coding DNA: TGTGCCACCAGCAGAGATAGGGGACTGAGGGAGCAGTACTTC. Using reference TRBV15 and TRBJ2-7 for the parts outside the CDR3, the full variable domain is DAMVIQNPRYQVTQFGKPVTLSCSQTLNHNVMYWYQQKSSQAPKLLFHYYDKDFNNEADTPDNFQSRRPNTSFCFLDIRSPGLGDTAMYLCATSRDRGLREQYFGPGTRLTVT.

This rearrangement joins TRBV19 to TRBJ1-5; 7 positions agree with TRBD1. V was pared by 6 bases and J by 2 bases, with 10 bases of the junction left unmatched. The CDR3 runs 16 residues. Germline CDR1 reads LNHDA; CDR2 reads SQIVND (reference sequence). CDR3 nucleotide sequence: TGTGCCAGTAGGTACCAAGACAGGGCGGGCAATCAGCCCCAGCATTTT. As protein: CASRYQDRAGNQPQHF.

The V call is TRBV30, the J call TRBJ1-5; D possibly corresponds to TRBD1 (5 bases). CDR3 length: 13 residues. V was trimmed by 2 bases and J by 6 bases, leaving 11 bases between them. Germline CDR1 is GTSNPN and CDR2 is SVGIG (reference sequence). The CDR3, as DNA: TGTGCCTGGAGTAACGGGGGTGGTCAGCCCCAGCATTTT. Amino acids: CAWSNGGGQPQHF.

The gene calls are TRBV19 and TRBJ1-1; tentative D call: TRBD1 (6 bases). The CDR3 spans 16 residues. Deletions cut 6 bases from V and 1 base from J, with 18 bases between. Germline loops: CDR1 LNHDA, CDR2 SQIVND (reference sequence). The CDR3: CASRPSGGRRNTEAFF. CDR3 DNA: TGTGCCAGTAGACCCTCGGGGGGGCGGAGGAACACTGAAGCTTTCTTT.

Only one count was recorded for this clone. This chain links TRBV9 with TRBJ2-5, with TRBD2 as a possible D gene (6 bases). The J call could be wrong; TRBJ2-7 is a better fit for the DNA end. CDR1 is SGDLS and CDR2 is YYNGEE in the germline V gene. This CDR3 has 15 amino acids. CDR3: CASSPELGGSNEQYF. CDR3 in DNA: TGTGCCAGCAGCCCAGAGCTGGGGGGTAGCAACGAGCAGTACTTC.

CDR3 coding DNA: TGTGCCAGCAGCCAGGACAGGGGAGGGTATGGCTACACCTTC. Residues: CASSQDRGGYGYTF. The chain joins TRBV5-8 to TRBJ1-2; 9 nucleotides align to TRBD1. Germline loops: CDR1 SGHTS, CDR2 YDEGEE. Losses at the gene ends were 4 bases for V and 5 bases for J; bases not matched to a gene: 6. The CDR3 loop spans 14 amino acids.

The V call is TRBV9, the J call TRBJ2-1; 9 nucleotides agree with TRBD2. CDR1 is SGDLS, CDR2 YYNGEE, per germline. With V trimmed by 2 bases and J by 7 bases, 7 bases remained unmatched. The CDR3 has 15 amino acids. CDR3 bases: TGTGCCAGCAGCGTTAGCGGGAGTGGGTGGAATGAGCAGTTCTTC. As protein: CASSVSGSGWNEQFF.

This rearrangement joins TRBV15 to TRBJ2-3; D call uncertain. V was pared by 0 bases and J by 6 bases, with 13 bases between. Germline CDR1 reads LNHNV; CDR2 reads YYDKDF (reference sequence). This CDR3 spans 15 amino acids. The CDR3 nucleotides are TGTGCCACCAGCAGAGATCGCGGTGACTGGGATACGCAGTATTTT. Encoded protein: CATSRDRGDWDTQYF.

This chain links TRBV4-1 with TRBJ1-1; 7 nucleotides agree with TRBD1. The CDR3 totals 13 residues. The germline V gene has CDR1 MGHRA and CDR2 YSYEKL. Trimming removed 3 bases from V and 6 bases from J; junction bases left unmatched: 4. DNA for the CDR3: TGCGCCAGCAGCCACTTGACAGGGCCTGAAGCTTTCTTT. This gives the protein CASSHLTGPEAFF.

The chain employs TRBV11-2 and TRBJ2-5; unclear D gene. Trimming pared 5 bases from V and 5 bases from J, leaving 21 bases between. The CDR3 extends over 16 amino acids. CDR1 and CDR2 from the germline V gene are SGHAT and FQNNGV. The CDR3 region is CASSQGFSSVVETQYF. For the CDR3, the DNA is TGTGCCAGCAGCCAAGGATTCTCGTCGGTGGTGGAGACCCAGTACTTC.

The chain links TRBV28 to TRBJ1-2; weak D call: TRBD1 (6 bases). Germline CDR1 and CDR2: MDHEN and SYDVKM. V lost 11 bases and J lost 4, with 14 bases in between. This CDR3 comprises 12 residues. The DNA for the CDR3 is TGTGCCGGGAACAGGGCGGGCTATGGCTACACCTTC. Its translation is CAGNRAGYGYTF.

V gene TRBV30 combines with J gene TRBJ1-3; D is ambiguous. Trimming took off 4 bases at V and 0 bases at J, with 10 bases between the two ends. CDR3 length: 14 residues. Germline CDR1 reads GTSNPN; CDR2 reads SVGIG (reference sequence). The DNA for the CDR3 is TGTGCCTGGAACCTCAGGCGCTCTGGAAACACCATATATTTT. It is translated as CAWNLRRSGNTIYF.

V is TRBV30 and J is TRBJ1-6; D perhaps matches TRBD1 (6 bases). This CDR3 spans 15 amino acids. With 0 bases removed from V and 6 bases from J, the gap between germline ends came to 12 bases. Germline V gene data show CDR1 as GTSNPN and CDR2 as SVGIG (reference sequence). The CDR3 region is CAWSVRGLGNSPLHF. The DNA of the CDR3 is TGTGCCTGGAGTGTAAGGGGGTTGGGTAATTCACCCCTCCACTTT.

This clone was found once. The chain links TRBV12-5 to TRBJ1-2; weak D call: TRBD1 (5 bases). CDR3 length: 14 amino acids. Trimming cost V 6 bases and J 4 bases, with 15 bases left between them. CDR1 and CDR2 from the germline V gene are LGHNT and FRNRAP. The CDR3 nucleotides read TGTGCTAGTGGCCGGGACGGATACGGCTATGGCTACACCTTC. Translated: CASGRDGYGYGYTF.

The rearrangement uses TRBV6-1 and TRBJ1-1, with 8 nucleotides matching TRBD1. CDR3 size: 14 residues. V lost 5 bases and J lost 10; bases outside the gene matches: 12. Germline V CDR1 and CDR2: MNHNS, SASEGT. DNA for the CDR3: TGTGCCAGCAGTTTGGACAGGGTGGTTGTATCAGCTTTCTTT. Encoded protein: CASSLDRVVVSAFF.

This clone showed up just a few times. V usage is TRBV7-9 and J usage is TRBJ2-2; D remains unclear. The V gene lost 1 base and the J gene lost 0 bases, with 12 bases spanning the gap. There are 17 residues in the CDR3. The V gene's germline CDR1 is SEHNR and CDR2 FQNEAQ (reference sequence). The CDR3 region is CASSLGLSGANTGELFF. In DNA form, the CDR3 reads TGTGCCAGCAGCTTAGGGTTGTCGGGCGCGAACACCGGGGAGCTGTTTTTT.

The sample holds a few counts of this clone. This chain links TRBV5-5 with TRBJ2-7; D not resolved. V lost 4 bases to trimming and J lost 4 bases, with 12 bases between them. This CDR3 spans 13 amino acids. Per the germline V gene, CDR1 is SGHKS and CDR2 is YYEKEE (reference sequence). The CDR3 spells CASSPSPDYEQYF. CDR3 coding DNA: TGTGCCAGCAGCCCCTCGCCTGATTACGAGCAGTACTTC.